This record covers a single T cell receptor beta chain. This CDR3 comprises 15 residues. Germline CDR1 SGHTA, CDR2 FQGTGA. V shed 5 bases and J shed 0 bases, with 12 bases lying between them. Data came from immunoSEQ multiplex PCR; TCRdb stores just in-frame clones and leaves some out. The sample contains 75,000 to 90,000 clones, approximately 96% of which appear only once. The data were obtained in a study of technical replicates of blood from a few donors. The sequence derives from a human donor in good health. What was sequenced was T cells isolated from PBMCs. The rearrangement uses TRBV7-3 and TRBJ2-3; D possibly corresponds to TRBD2 (6 bases). The CDR3 nucleotides are TGTGCCAGCAGCCTCGGGACTTATAGCACAGATACGCAGTATTTT. Protein product: CASSLGTYSTDTQYF.